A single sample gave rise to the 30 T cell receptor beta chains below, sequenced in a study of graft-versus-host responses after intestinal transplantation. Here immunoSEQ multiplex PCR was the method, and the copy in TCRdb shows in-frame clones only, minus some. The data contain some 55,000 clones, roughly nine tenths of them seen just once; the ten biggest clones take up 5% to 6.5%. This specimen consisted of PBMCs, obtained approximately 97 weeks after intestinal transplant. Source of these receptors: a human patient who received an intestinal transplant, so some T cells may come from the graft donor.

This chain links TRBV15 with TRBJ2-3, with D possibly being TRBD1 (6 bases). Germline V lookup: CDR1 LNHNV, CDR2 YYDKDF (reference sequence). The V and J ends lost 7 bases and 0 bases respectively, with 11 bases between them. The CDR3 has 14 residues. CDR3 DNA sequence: TGTGCCACCACAGGGGTTTCTAGCACAGATACGCAGTATTTT. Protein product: CATTGVSSTDTQYF.

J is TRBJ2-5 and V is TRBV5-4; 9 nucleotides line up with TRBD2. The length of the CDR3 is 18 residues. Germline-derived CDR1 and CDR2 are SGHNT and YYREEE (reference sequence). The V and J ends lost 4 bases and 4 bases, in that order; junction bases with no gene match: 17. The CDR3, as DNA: TGTGCCAGCAGCCCGACGATGAGCGGGGGGCCCCTGGGAGAGACCCAGTACTTC. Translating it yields CASSPTMSGGPLGETQYF.

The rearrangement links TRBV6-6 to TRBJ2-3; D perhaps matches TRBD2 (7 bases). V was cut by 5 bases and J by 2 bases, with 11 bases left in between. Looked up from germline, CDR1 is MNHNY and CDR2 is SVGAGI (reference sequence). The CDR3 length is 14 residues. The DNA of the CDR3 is TGTGCCAGCAGTCGGGGGGCCCACACAGATACGCAGTATTTT. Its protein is CASSRGAHTDTQYF.

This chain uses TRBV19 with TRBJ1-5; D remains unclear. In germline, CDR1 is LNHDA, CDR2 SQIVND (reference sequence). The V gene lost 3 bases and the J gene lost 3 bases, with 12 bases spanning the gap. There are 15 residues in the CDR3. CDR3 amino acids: CASSISLALNQPQHF. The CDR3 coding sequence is TGTGCCAGTAGTATTAGTTTGGCGCTCAATCAGCCCCAGCATTTT.

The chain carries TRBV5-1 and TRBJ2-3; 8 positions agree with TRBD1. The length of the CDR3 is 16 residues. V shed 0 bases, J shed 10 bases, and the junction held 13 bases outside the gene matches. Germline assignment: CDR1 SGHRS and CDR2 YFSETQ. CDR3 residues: CASSLEAGGPAGAQYF. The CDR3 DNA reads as TGCGCCAGCAGCTTGGAAGCAGGGGGCCCCGCAGGAGCGCAGTATTTT.

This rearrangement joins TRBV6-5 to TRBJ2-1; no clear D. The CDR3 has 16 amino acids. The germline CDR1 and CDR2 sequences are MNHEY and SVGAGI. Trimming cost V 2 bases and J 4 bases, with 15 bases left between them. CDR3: CASSYRASWDYNEQFF. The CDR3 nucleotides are TGTGCCAGCAGTTACCGGGCTTCTTGGGATTACAATGAGCAGTTCTTC.

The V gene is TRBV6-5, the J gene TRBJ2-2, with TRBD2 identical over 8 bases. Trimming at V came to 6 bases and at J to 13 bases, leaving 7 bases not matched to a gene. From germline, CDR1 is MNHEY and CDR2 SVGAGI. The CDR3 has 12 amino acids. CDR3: CASRLGGGGLFF. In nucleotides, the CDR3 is TGTGCCAGCAGGCTCGGGGGGGGCGGGCTGTTTTTT.

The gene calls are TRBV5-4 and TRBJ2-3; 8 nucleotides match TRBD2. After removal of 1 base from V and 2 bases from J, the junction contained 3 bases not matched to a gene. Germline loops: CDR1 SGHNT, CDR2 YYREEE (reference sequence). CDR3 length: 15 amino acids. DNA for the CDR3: TGTGCCAGCAGCTTGCGGCGGGGGGACACAGATACGCAGTATTTT. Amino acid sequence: CASSLRRGDTDTQYF. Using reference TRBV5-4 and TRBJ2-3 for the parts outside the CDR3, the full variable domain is ETGVTQSPTHLIKTRGQQVTLRCSSQSGHNTVSWYQQALGQGPQFIFQYYREEENGRGNFPPRFSGLQFPNYSSELNVNALELDDSALYLCASSLRRGDTDTQYFGPGTRLTVL.

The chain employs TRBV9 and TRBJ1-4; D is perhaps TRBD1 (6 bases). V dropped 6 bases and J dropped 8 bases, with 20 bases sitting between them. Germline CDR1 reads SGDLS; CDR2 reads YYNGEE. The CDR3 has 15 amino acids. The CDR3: CASTTGGAKGEKLFF. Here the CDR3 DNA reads TGTGCCAGCACCACCGGGGGGGCAAAGGGGGAAAAACTGTTTTTT.

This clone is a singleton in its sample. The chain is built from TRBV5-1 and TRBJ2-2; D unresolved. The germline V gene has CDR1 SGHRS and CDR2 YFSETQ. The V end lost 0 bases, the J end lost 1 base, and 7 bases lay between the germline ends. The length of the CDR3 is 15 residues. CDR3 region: CASSLDGENTGELFF. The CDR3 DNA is TGCGCCAGCAGCTTGGATGGGGAGAACACCGGGGAGCTGTTTTTT.

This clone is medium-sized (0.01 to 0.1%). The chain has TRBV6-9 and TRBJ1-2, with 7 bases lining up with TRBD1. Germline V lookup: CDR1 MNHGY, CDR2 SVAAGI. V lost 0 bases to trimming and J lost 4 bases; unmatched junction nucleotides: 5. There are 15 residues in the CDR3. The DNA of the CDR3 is TGTGCCAGCAGTTATTCCAGGGACAGCACCTATGGCTACACCTTC. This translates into CASSYSRDSTYGYTF.

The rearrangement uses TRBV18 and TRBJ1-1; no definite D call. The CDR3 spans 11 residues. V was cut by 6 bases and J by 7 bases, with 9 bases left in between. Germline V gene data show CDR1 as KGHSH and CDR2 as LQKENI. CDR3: CASSAGGEAFF. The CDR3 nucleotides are TGTGCCAGCTCGGCGGGTGGTGAAGCTTTCTTT.

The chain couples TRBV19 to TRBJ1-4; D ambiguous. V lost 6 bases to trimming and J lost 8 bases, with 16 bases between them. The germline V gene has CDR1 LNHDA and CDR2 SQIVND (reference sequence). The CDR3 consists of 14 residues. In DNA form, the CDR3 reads TGTGCCAGTAGCTCCCCGGGTTCTGGGGAAAAACTGTTTTTT. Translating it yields CASSSPGSGEKLFF.

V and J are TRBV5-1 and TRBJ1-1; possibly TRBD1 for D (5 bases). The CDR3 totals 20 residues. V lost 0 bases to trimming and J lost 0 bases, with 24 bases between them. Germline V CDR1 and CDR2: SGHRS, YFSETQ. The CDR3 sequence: CASSLEQNRGLAYMNTEAFF. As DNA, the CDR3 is TGCGCCAGCAGCTTGGAACAGAATCGGGGCCTCGCCTATATGAACACTGAAGCTTTCTTT. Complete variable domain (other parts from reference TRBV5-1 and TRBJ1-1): KAGVTQTPRYLIKTRGQQVTLSCSPISGHRSVSWYQQTPGQGLQFLFEYFSETQRNKGNFPGRFSGRQFSNSRSEMNVSTLELGDSALYLCASSLEQNRGLAYMNTEAFFGQGTRLTVV.

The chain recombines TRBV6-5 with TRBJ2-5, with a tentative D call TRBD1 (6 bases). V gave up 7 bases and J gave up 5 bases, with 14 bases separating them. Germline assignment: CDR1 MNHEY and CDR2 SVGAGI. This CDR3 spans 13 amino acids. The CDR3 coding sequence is TGTGCCAGCATCGCCCCAGGGGCGGAGACCCAGTACTTC. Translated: CASIAPGAETQYF.

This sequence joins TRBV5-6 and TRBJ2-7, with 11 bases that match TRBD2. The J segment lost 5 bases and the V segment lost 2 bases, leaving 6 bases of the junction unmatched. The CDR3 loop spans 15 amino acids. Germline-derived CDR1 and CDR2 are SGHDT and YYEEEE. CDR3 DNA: TGTGCCAGCAGCTTTACTAGCGGGGGCTGGGACGAGCAGTACTTC. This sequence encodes CASSFTSGGWDEQYF.

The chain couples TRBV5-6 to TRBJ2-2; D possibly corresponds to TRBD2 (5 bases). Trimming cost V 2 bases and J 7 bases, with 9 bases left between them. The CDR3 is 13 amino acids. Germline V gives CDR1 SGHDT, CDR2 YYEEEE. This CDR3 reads CASSFLGGGELFF. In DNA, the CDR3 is TGTGCCAGCAGCTTCCTTGGAGGCGGGGAGCTGTTTTTT.

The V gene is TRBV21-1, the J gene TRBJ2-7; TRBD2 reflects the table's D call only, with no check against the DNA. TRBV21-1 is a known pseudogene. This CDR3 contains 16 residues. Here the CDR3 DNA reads TGTGCCAGCAGCAAAGAGGGACTAAGGGAGACCTACGAGCAGTACTTC. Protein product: CASSKEGLRETYEQYF.

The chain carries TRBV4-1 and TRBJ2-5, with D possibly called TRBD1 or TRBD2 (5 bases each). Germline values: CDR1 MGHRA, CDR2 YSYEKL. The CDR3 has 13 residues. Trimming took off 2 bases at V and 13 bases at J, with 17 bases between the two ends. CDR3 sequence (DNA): TGCGCCAGCAGCCAACCCGGGGCCGAGACTCGGTACTTC. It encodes CASSQPGAETRYF.

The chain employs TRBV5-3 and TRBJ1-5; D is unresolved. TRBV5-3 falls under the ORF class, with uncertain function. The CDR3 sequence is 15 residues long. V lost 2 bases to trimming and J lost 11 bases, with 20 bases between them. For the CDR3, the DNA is TGTGCCAGAAGCTTTCATCCCCCCTCAAGCCAGGCCCAGCATTTT. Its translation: CARSFHPPSSQAQHF.

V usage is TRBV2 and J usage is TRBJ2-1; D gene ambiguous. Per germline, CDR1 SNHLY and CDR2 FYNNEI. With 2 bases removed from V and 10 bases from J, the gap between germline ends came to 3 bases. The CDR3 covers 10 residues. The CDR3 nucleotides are TGTGCCAGCAGTGAATACGAGCAGTTCTTC. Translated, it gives CASSEYEQFF.

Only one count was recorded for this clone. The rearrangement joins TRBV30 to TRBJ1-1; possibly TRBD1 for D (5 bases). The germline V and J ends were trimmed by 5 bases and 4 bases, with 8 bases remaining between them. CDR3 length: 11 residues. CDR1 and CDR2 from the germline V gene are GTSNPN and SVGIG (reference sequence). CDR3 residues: CAWGGPTEAFF. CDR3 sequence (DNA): TGTGCCTGGGGGGGACCCACTGAAGCTTTCTTT.

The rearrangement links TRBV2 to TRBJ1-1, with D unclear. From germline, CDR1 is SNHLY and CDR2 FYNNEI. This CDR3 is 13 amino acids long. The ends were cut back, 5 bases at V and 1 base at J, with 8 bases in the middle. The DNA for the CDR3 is TGTGCCAGCAGTTGGGGAAGGAACACTGAAGCTTTCTTT. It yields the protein CASSWGRNTEAFF. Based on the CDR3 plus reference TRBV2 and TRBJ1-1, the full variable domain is EPEVTQTPSHQVTQMGQEVILRCVPISNHLYFYWYRQILGQKVEFLVSFYNNEISEKSEIFDDQFSVERPDGSNFTLKIRSTKLEDSAMYFCASSWGRNTEAFFGQGTRLTVV.

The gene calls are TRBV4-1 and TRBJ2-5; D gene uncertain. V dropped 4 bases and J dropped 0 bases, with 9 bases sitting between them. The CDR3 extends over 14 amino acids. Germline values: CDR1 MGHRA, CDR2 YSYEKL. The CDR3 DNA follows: TGCGCCAGCAGCCCCTATTGGTACCAAGAGACCCAGTACTTC. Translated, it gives CASSPYWYQETQYF.

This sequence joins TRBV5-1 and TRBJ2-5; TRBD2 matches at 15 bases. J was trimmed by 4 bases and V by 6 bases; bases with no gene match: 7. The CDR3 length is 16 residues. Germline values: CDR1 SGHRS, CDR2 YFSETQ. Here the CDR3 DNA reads TGCGCCAGCACCCCAGGACTAGCGGGGGGGCGAGAGACCCAGTACTTC. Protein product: CASTPGLAGGRETQYF.

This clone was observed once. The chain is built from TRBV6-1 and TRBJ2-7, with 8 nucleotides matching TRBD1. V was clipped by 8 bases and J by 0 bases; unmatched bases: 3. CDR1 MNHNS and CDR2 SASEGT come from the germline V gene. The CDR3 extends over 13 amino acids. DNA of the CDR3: TGTGCCAGCGGGGACAGGACCTCCTACGAGCAGTACTTC. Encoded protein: CASGDRTSYEQYF.

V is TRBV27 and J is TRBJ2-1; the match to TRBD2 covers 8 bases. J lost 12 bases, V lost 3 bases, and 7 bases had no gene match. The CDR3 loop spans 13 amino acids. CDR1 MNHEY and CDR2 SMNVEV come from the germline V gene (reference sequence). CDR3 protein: CASSFAGGERQFF. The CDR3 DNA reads TGTGCCAGCAGTTTTGCGGGGGGAGAAAGGCAGTTCTTC.

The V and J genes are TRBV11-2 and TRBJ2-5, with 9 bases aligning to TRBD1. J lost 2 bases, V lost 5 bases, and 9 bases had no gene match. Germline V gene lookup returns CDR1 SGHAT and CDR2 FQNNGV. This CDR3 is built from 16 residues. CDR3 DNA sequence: TGTGCCAGCAGCCTTCGACAGGGGGTCATTCAAGAGACCCAGTACTTC. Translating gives CASSLRQGVIQETQYF.

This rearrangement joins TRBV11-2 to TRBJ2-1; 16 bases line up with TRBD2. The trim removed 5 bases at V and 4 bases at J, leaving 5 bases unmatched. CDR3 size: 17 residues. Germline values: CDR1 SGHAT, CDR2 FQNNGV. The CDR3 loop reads CASSTGTSGGAYNEQFF. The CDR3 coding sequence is TGTGCCAGCAGCACCGGGACTAGCGGGGGGGCTTACAATGAGCAGTTCTTC.

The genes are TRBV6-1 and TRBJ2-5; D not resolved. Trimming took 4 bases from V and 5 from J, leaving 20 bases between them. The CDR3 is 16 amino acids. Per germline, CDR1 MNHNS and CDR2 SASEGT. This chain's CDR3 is CASSVWSNHEGETQYF. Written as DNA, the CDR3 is TGTGCCAGCAGTGTTTGGTCGAATCACGAAGGGGAGACCCAGTACTTC.